This T cell receptor beta chain was found in a study of PD-L1 blockade in urothelial cancer. All patients handed over anywhere from 1 to 8 samples, pretreatment and on-treatment. This clone was picked up a small number of times. The CDR3 length is 13 residues. V was clipped by 0 bases and J by 8 bases, with 11 bases between them. Per germline, CDR1 SGDLS and CDR2 YYNGEE. Here immunoSEQ multiplex PCR was the method, and the copy in TCRdb shows in-frame clones only, minus some. In the table there are more than 35,000 clones, roughly four fifths of which are singletons. This sequence joins TRBV9 and TRBJ1-1; possible D gene TRBD1, 5 bases. The sequence came from a man between 70 and 80 years old with urothelial cancer. Source: PBMCs, taken around atezolizumab (anti-PD-L1) treatment. The CDR3 reads CASSVGLRTEAFF. CDR3 coding DNA: TGTGCCAGCAGCGTAGGATTGAGGACAGAAGCTTTCTTT.